Described below is a single TCR beta chain sequence and its context. The antigen it recognizes is unknown. Sequences LGHNA (CDR1) and YNFKEQ (CDR2) are obtained from the germline V gene. The CDR3 contains 16 residues, cysteine and phenylalanine counted. The record lacks a DNA sequence. The library was produced with 5' RACE. For each TCR library, 3,500 to 4,000 ng of total RNA was used. For each sample, cDNA was synthesized in eight separate reactions using SMARTScribe reverse transcriptase. During cDNA synthesis, unique molecular identifiers containing a 6-nucleotide sample barcode were introduced by template switching. Amplification of TCRalpha and TCRbeta cDNA involved two nested PCRs of 16 and 9 cycles, and each PCR was followed by bead purification. Before amplification, the cDNA was treated with uracil DNA-glycosylase and purified using the QIAquick PCR purification kit. The second PCR added Illumina TruSeq-compatible adapters along with sample-specific barcodes. Library quality and concentration were checked on TapeStation and Qubit, and libraries were pooled at 5 to 6.5 ng each. Sequencing of the pooled libraries was done on an Illumina HiSeq2500 single-index Rapid Run using custom sequencing primers and 2 x 100 bp reads. The study's own analysis went as follows. MiGEC version 1.2.6 was used for UMI-based consensus assembly to correct PCR and sequencing errors. V(D)J alignment, clonotype assembly and CDR3 extraction were performed with MiXCR version 2.1.1. To normalise gene usage, clonotype sharing and MAIT/NKT TCR abundance, the top 1000, 10 000 and 20 000 clonotypes in each sample were analysed. Diversity was computed as the inverse Simpson index with the vegan R package after downsampling to 27 000 UMIs. Paired Mann-Whitney U tests on discordant twin pairs were used, with Benjamini-Hochberg multiple-testing correction. After the reads were reprocessed by TCRdb, one entry was made per CDR3 protein sequence, with no DNA. The V and J calls and clone size are TCRdb's, not the authors'. The data table for this sample lists 210,000 or so distinct CDR3 sequences. In total, the top ten clones hold less than 9% of the sample.

The source of the sample is a study of monozygotic twins with inflammatory bowel disease (dated by TCRdb to between 2017 and 2020). About the investigation overall: In total, 28 monozygotic twin pairs made up the full study: 19 Danish pairs, all IBD-discordant, plus nine German pairs, of which four were IBD-concordant and five were IBD-discordant. Each individual had, on average, about 151 000 unique TCRalpha sequences and 181 000 unique TCRbeta sequences available for analysis. The search for disease-associated traits relied mainly on comparing IBD patients with their genetically identical healthy co-twins within discordant pairs.

The full study reports these points: The results gave no support for a single strong signal or clonotype linked to IBD. Repertoire similarity did not differ between concordant and discordant twins, which could be due to limited statistical power. Measured by the inverse Simpson index, TCRbeta repertoire diversity was lower in IBD patients than in their healthy co-twins. The analysis was unable to tell apart different T cell subtypes. Because patients were on differing immunosuppressive treatments, the repertoires may have picked up extra background noise and inter-individual variability. Compared with healthy twins, IBD patients had fewer clonotypes in common with other individuals, a difference most pronounced in patients showing signs of disease activity.

An approximately 2.5 ml peripheral blood sample was drawn into PAXgene tubes per donor and stored at -80°C. Without T cell sorting, total RNA was isolated from whole blood using the PAXgene blood miRNA kit on an automated QIAcube. Peripheral blood from monozygotic twin pairs concordant or discordant for inflammatory bowel disease was subjected to deep TCRalpha and TCRbeta repertoire profiling with unique molecular barcoding. For every twin pair, smoking habits were documented, and each individual was categorised as a current, former or never smoker. The chain links TRBV4-2 with TRBJ2-2. This clonotype was obtained from a human donor with ulcerative colitis or Crohn's disease, or a healthy co-twin of an affected twin (not recorded which). Sequenced sample: blood. This receptor carries the CDR3 CASTPEEYANTGELFF.